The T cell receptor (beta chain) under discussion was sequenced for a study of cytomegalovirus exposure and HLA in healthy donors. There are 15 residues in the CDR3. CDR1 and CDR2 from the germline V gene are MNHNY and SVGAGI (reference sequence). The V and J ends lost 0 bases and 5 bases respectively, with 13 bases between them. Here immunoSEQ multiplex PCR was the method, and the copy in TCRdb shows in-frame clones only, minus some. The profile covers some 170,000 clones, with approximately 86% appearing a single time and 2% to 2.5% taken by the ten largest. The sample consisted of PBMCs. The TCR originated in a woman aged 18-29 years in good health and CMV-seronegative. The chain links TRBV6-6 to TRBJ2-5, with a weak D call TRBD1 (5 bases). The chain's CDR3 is CASSYSLGVGETQYF. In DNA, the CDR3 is TGTGCCAGCAGTTACTCGCTAGGGGTAGGGGAGACCCAGTACTTC.